This T cell receptor beta chain came from a study of blood T cells in healthy people across ages. The CDR3 is 12 amino acids. Deletions cut 8 bases from V and 2 bases from J, with 10 bases between. This clonotype was found a few times. The antigen is not known. Alongside a J-beta primer mix, a sample-barcoded 5' primer served in a second PCR lasting about 6 to 12 cycles. Carrying 12 random nucleotides, a template-switch adaptor labeled each individual cDNA molecule. MiXCR, run by TCRdb on the 5' RACE reads, gives a single entry per CDR3 protein. The sample lists some 1.8 million distinct CDR3 sequences, more than 35% occurring once. Broader study findings: CMV infection status of these donors was not known. It was found that TCR beta diversity correlated strongly with the percentage of naive T cells. Measured against age, TCR beta diversity per million T cells decreased in a roughly linear manner.

V and J are TRBV12-3 or TRBV12-4 and TRBJ2-7; TRBD1 or TRBD2 may be the D gene (5 bases each). This receptor was obtained from a human donor in good health. Sequencing used blood. The CDR3 region is CASGEGPYEQYF. DNA for the CDR3: TGTGCCAGCGGAGAGGGACCCTACGAGCAGTACTTC.